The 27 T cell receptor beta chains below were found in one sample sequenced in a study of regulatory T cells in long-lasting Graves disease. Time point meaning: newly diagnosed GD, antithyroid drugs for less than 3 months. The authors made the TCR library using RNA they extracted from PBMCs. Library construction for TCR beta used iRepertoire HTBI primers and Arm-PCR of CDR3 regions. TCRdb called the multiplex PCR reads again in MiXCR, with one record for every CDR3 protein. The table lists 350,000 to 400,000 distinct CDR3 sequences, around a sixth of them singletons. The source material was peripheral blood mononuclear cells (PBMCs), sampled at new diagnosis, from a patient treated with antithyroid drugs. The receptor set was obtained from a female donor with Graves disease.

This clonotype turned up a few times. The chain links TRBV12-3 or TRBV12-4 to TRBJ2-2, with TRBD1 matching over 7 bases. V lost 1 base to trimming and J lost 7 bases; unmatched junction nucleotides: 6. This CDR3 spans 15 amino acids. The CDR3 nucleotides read TGTGCCAGCAGTTTAGGACAGGGATTTATCGGGGAGCTGTTTTTT. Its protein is CASSLGQGFIGELFF.

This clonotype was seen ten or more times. The CDR3 nucleotides read TGCAGTGCGCCCGGGGCAGTTTCCTACGAGCAGTACTTC. This codes for CSAPGAVSYEQYF. The chain couples TRBV20-1 to TRBJ2-7; D tentatively fits TRBD1 or TRBD2 (5 bases each). V lost 6 bases to trimming and J lost 1 base, with 13 bases between them. This CDR3 region has 13 residues. The germline V gene encodes CDR1 DFQATT and CDR2 SNEGSKA (reference sequence).

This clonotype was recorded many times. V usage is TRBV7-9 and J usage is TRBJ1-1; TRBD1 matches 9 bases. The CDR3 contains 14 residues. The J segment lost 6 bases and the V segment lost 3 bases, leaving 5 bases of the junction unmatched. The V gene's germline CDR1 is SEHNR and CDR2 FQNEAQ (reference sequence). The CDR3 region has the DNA TGTGCCAGCAGCTTTGGGACAGGGCTGGCTGAAGCTTTCTTT. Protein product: CASSFGTGLAEAFF.

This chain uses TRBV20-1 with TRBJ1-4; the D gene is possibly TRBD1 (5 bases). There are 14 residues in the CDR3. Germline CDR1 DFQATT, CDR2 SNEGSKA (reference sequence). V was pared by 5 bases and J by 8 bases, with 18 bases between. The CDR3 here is CSAPPRGRGEKLFF. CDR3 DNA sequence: TGCAGTGCTCCCCCGCGGGGAAGGGGAGAAAAACTGTTTTTT.

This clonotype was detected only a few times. The CDR3, as DNA: TGTGCCAGCAGTTTAGGGGGAGTCAGCCGTATTCTGTCTAATGAAAAACTGTTTTTT. Protein sequence: CASSLGGVSRILSNEKLFF. The chain is built from TRBV12-3 or TRBV12-4 and TRBJ1-4; D ambiguous. The ends were cut back, 1 base at V and 3 bases at J, with 21 bases in the middle. This CDR3 has 19 residues.

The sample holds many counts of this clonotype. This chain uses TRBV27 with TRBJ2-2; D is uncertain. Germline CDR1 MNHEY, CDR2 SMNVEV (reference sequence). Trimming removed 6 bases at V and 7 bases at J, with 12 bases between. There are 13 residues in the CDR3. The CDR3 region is CASRWGKGGELFF. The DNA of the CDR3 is TGTGCCAGCAGGTGGGGTAAAGGCGGGGAGCTGTTTTTT.

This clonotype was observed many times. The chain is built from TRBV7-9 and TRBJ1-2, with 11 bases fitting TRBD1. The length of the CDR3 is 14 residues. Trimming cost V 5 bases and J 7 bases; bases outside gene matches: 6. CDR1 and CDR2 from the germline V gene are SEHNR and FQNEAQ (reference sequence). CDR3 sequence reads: CASSLGQGAGGYTF. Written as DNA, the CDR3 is TGTGCCAGCAGCCTCGGACAGGGGGCGGGTGGCTACACCTTC.

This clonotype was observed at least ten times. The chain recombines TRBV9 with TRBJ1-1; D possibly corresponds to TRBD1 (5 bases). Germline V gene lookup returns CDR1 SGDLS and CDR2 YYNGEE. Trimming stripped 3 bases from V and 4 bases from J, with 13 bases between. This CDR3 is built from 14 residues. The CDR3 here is CASSARGGGTEAFF. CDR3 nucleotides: TGTGCCAGCAGCGCACGCGGGGGGGGCACTGAAGCTTTCTTT.

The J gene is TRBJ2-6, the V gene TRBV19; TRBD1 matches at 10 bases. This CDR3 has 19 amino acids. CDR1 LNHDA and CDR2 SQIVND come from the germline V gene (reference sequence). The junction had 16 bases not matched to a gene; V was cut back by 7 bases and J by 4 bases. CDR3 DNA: TGTGCCAGTACCCTCGACAGGGGGCCCCGCGGTAGGGGGGCCAACGTCCTGACTTTC. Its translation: CASTLDRGPRGRGANVLTF.

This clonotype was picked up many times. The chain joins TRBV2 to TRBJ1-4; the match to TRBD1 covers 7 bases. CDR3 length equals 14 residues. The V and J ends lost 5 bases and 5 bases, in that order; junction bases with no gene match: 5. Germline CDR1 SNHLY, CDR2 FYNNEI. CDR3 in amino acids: CASSPGTVNEKLFF. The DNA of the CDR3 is TGTGCCAGCAGTCCCGGGACAGTGAATGAAAAACTGTTTTTT.

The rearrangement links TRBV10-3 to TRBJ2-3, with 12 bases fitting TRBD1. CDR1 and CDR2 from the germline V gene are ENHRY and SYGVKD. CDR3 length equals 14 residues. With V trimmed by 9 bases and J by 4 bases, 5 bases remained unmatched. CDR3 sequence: CAILGTGGPDTQYF. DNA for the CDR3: TGTGCCATACTTGGGACAGGGGGCCCAGATACGCAGTATTTT.

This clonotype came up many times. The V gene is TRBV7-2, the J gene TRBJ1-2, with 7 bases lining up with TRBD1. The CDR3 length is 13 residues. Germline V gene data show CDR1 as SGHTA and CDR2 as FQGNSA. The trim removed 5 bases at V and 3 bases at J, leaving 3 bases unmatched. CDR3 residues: CASSPGTDYGYTF. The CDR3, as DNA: TGTGCCAGCAGCCCAGGGACAGACTATGGCTACACCTTC. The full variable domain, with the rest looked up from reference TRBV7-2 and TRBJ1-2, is GAGVSQSPSNKVTEKGKDVELRCDPISGHTALYWYRQSLGQGLEFLIYFQGNSAPDKSGLPSDRFSAERTGGSVSTLTIQRTQQEDSAVYLCASSPGTDYGYTFGSGTRLTVV.

The CDR3 DNA is TGTGCCAGCAGTAACCGGAGTCAGGGGATCGGGAGCACCGGGGAGCTGTTTTTT. This encodes CASSNRSQGIGSTGELFF. This chain uses TRBV6-1 with TRBJ2-2; D may be TRBD1 or TRBD2 (6 bases each). The CDR3 consists of 18 residues. Trimming cost V 5 bases and J 4 bases, with 23 bases left between them. CDR1 and CDR2 from the germline V gene are MNHNS and SASEGT.

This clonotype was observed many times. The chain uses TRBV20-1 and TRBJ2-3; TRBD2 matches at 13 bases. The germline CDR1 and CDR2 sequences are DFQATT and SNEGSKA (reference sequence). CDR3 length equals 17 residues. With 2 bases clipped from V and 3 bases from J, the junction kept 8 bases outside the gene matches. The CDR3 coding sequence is TGCAGTGCTAGACCTACTAGCGGGGGGGCCCGTACAGATACGCAGTATTTT. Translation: CSARPTSGGARTDTQYF.

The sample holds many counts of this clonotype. The CDR3 region has the DNA TGTGCCAGCAGCGTAGGGGCAGGCGGCTACACCTTC. Translating gives CASSVGAGGYTF. V is TRBV9 and J is TRBJ1-2; D unclear. The germline V gene has CDR1 SGDLS and CDR2 YYNGEE. V dropped 0 bases and J dropped 8 bases, with 8 bases sitting between them. The CDR3 length is 12 residues.

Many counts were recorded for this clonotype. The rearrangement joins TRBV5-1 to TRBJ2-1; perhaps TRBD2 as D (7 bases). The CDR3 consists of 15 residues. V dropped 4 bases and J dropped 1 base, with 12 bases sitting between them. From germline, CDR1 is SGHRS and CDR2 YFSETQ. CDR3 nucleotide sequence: TGCGCCAGCAGCCCCGCGGGGGCTTCCTACAATGAGCAGTTCTTC. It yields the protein CASSPAGASYNEQFF.

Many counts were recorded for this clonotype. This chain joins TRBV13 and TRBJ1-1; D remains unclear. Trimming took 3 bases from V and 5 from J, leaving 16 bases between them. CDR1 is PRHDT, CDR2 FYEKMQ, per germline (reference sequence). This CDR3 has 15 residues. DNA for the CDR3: TGTGCCAGCAGCTTTTCCCTACCGGGTGGAACTGAAGCTTTCTTT. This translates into CASSFSLPGGTEAFF.

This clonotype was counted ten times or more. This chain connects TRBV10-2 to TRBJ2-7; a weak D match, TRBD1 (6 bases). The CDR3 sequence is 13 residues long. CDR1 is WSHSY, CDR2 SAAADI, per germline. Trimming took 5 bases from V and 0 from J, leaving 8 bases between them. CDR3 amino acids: CASSWTDSYEQYF. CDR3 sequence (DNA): TGCGCCAGCAGTTGGACAGACTCCTACGAGCAGTACTTC.

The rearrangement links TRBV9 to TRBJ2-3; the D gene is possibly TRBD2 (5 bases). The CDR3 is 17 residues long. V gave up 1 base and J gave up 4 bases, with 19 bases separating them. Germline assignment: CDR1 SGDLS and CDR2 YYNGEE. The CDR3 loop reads CASSVSPPSGGADTQYF. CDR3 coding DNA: TGTGCCAGCAGCGTATCACCCCCGTCAGGAGGCGCAGATACGCAGTATTTT.

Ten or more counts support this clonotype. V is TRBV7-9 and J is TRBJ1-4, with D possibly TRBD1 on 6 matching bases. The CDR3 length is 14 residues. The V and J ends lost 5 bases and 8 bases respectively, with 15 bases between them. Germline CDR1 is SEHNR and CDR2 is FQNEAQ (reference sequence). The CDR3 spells CASSPTGGQEKLFF. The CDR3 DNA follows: TGTGCCAGCAGCCCGACAGGAGGTCAAGAAAAACTGTTTTTT.

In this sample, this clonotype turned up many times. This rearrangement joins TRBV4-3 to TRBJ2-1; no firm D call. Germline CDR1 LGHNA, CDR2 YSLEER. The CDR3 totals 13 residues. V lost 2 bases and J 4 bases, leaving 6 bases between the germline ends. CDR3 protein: CASSQSHYNEQFF. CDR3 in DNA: TGCGCCAGCAGCCAAAGTCATTACAATGAGCAGTTCTTC.

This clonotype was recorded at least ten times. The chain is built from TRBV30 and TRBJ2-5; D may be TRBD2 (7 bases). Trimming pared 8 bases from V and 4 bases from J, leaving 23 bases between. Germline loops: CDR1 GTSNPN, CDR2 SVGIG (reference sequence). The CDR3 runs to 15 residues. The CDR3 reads CAGTRRGGPGETQYF. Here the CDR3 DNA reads TGTGCCGGGACTCGGAGGGGGGGGCCGGGAGAGACCCAGTACTTC.

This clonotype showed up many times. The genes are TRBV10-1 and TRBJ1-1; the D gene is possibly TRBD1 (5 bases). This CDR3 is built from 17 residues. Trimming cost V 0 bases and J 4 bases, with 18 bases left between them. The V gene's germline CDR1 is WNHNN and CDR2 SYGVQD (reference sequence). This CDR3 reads CASSESTTEIGGTEAFF. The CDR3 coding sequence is TGCGCCAGCAGTGAGTCGACAACAGAGATCGGGGGCACTGAAGCTTTCTTT.

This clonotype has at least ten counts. CDR3 sequence reads: CASSPHSSNYGYTF. CDR3 bases: TGCGCCAGCAGCCCACACAGTTCAAACTATGGCTACACCTTC. The V call is TRBV4-1, the J call TRBJ1-2; D unresolved. Germline CDR1 is MGHRA and CDR2 is YSYEKL. V lost 4 bases and J lost 2, with 11 bases in between. The CDR3 is 14 residues long.

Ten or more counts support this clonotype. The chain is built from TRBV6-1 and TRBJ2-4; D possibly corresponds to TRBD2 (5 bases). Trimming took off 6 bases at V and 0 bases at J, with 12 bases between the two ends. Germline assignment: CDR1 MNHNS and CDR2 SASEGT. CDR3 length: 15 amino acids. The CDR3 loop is CASRTNREAKNIQYF. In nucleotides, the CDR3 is TGTGCCAGCAGAACTAACCGGGAAGCCAAAAACATTCAGTACTTC.

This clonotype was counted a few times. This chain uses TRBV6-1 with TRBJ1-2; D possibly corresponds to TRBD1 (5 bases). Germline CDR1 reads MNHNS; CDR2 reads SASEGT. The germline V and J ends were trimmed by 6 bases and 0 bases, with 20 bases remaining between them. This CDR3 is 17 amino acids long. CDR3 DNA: TGTGCCAGCAGCCGAGCCGACAGCTATACAACTAACTATGGCTACACCTTC. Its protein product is CASSRADSYTTNYGYTF.

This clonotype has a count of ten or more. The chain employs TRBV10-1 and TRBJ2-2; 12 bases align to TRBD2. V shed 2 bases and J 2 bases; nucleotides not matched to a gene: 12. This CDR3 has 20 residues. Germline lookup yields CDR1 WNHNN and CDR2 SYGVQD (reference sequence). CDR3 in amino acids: CASSETTSGRTGGNTGELFF. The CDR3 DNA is TGCGCCAGCAGTGAGACGACTAGCGGGAGAACGGGTGGTAACACCGGGGAGCTGTTTTTT.